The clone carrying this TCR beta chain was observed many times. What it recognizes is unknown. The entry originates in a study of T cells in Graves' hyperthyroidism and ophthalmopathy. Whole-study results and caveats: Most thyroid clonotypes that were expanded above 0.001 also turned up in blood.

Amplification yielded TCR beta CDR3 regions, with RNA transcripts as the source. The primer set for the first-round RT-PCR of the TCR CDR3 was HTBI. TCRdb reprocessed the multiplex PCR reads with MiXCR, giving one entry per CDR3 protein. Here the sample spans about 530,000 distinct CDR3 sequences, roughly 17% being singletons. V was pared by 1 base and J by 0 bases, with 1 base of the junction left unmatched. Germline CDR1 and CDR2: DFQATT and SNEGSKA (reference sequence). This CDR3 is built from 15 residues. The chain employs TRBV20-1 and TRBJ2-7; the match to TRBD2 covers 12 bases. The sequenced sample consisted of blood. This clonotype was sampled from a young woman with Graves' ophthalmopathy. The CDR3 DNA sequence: TGCAGTGCTAGAGCGACTAGCGGGAGCTCCTACGAGCAGTACTTC. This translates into CSARATSGSSYEQYF.